The 13 T cell receptor beta chains listed next were all sequenced from one sample in a study of blood T cells in healthy people across ages. The authors ran a second PCR of roughly 6 to 12 cycles using a sample-barcoded 5' primer and a J-beta primer mix. TCRdb analysed the 5' RACE reads with MiXCR anew, one entry per CDR3 protein. The sample has more than 1 million distinct CDR3 sequences; 40% to 45% are singletons. The sequenced sample was blood. The receptors come from a woman aged 55-75 years in good health.

The chain links TRBV4-2 to TRBJ2-1; 8 positions agree with TRBD2. The V and J ends lost 1 base and 8 bases, in that order; junction bases with no gene match: 10. The CDR3 spans 16 residues. The V gene's germline CDR1 is LGHNA and CDR2 YNFKEQ. The CDR3 DNA is TGTGCCAGCAGCCAAGTTGCCGGGACTAGTTACCATGAGCAGTTCTTC. Its protein product is CASSQVAGTSYHEQFF.

The genes are TRBV20-1 and TRBJ1-2; 7 positions agree with TRBD1. V dropped 4 bases and J dropped 4; count of bases not matched to a gene: 15. Germline loops: CDR1 DFQATT, CDR2 SNEGSKA (reference sequence). This CDR3 spans 16 amino acids. This chain's CDR3 is CSATGQKHLGSYGYTF. CDR3 DNA sequence: TGCAGTGCTACGGGACAGAAGCATTTAGGGTCCTATGGCTACACCTTC.

The chain couples TRBV9 to TRBJ1-1; D not resolved. CDR1 is SGDLS and CDR2 is YYNGEE in the germline V gene. CDR3 size: 14 residues. The germline V and J ends were trimmed by 2 bases and 0 bases, with 8 bases remaining between them. For the CDR3, the DNA is TGTGCCAGCAGCGTCGGCAGCCTGAACACTGAAGCTTTCTTT. This translates into CASSVGSLNTEAFF.

The genes are TRBV20-1 and TRBJ2-7, with a possible D match to TRBD1 (6 bases). Germline V CDR1 and CDR2: DFQATT, SNEGSKA (reference sequence). V was cut by 0 bases and J by 4 bases, with 19 bases left in between. CDR3 length: 16 amino acids. The CDR3 sequence is CSAREPPGRGGYEQYF. The CDR3 DNA reads as TGCAGTGCTAGAGAACCTCCGGGCAGGGGCGGTTACGAGCAGTACTTC.

This clonotype was recorded at least ten times. The chain carries TRBV6-6 and TRBJ1-1; D is possibly TRBD1 (5 bases). The V end lost 6 bases, the J end lost 1 base, and 9 bases lay between the germline ends. The CDR3 spans 13 residues. Germline V CDR1 and CDR2: MNHNY, SVGAGI (reference sequence). The DNA for the CDR3 is TGTGCCAGCAGCCCGCAGGGGAACACTGAAGCTTTCTTT. The encoded protein is CASSPQGNTEAFF.

This rearrangement joins TRBV27 to TRBJ2-4; D remains ambiguous. The CDR3 consists of 19 residues. Germline V gene lookup returns CDR1 MNHEY and CDR2 SMNVEV (reference sequence). The germline V and J ends were trimmed by 2 bases and 0 bases, with 20 bases remaining between them. In DNA, the CDR3 is TGTGCCAGCAGTTTAGTTATTTGGTCGGAGAACCTAGCCAAAAACATTCAGTACTTC. This encodes CASSLVIWSENLAKNIQYF.

The chain uses TRBV7-9 and TRBJ2-1; the match to TRBD2 covers 10 bases. Germline CDR1 reads SEHNR; CDR2 reads FQNEAQ (reference sequence). J was trimmed by 7 bases and V by 6 bases; bases with no gene match: 12. The CDR3 extends over 16 amino acids. CDR3 DNA sequence: TGTGCCAGCAGGAATACCGGGACTAGCGTTGGGAATGAGCAGTTCTTC. Translating gives CASRNTGTSVGNEQFF.

V is TRBV6-1 and J is TRBJ2-3; D is possibly TRBD2 (5 bases). Germline CDR1 and CDR2: MNHNS and SASEGT. The CDR3 consists of 13 residues. Trimming took 6 bases from V and 2 from J, leaving 9 bases between them. The CDR3 here is CASRLAVTDTQYF. The CDR3 nucleotides read TGTGCCAGCAGGCTAGCAGTCACAGATACGCAGTATTTT.

This clonotype showed up just once. One end of the junction varies from germline; a read error may be responsible. The chain employs TRBV15 and TRBJ2-5, with D possibly matching TRBD2 (5 bases). This CDR3 is built from 16 residues. Germline V gives CDR1 LNHNV, CDR2 YYDKDF (reference sequence). The CDR3 nucleotides read TGTGCCACCAGCAGAGGGAGCGGATGGTACCAAGGGACCCAGTACTTC. This translates into CATSRGSGWYQGTQYF.

This clonotype was observed a handful of times. V gene TRBV5-6 combines with J gene TRBJ1-2; perhaps TRBD1 as D (6 bases). The CDR3 extends over 15 amino acids. The V gene lost 4 bases and the J gene lost 2 bases, with 15 bases spanning the gap. CDR1 SGHDT and CDR2 YYEEEE come from the germline V gene. CDR3 amino acids: CASSVGQTPNYGYTF. The CDR3 nucleotides read TGTGCCAGCAGCGTTGGACAGACCCCGAACTATGGCTACACCTTC.

CDR3: CASNPRTATNEKLFF. CDR3 nucleotide sequence: TGTGCCAGCAACCCGAGGACGGCAACTAATGAAAAACTGTTTTTT. The V call is TRBV2, the J call TRBJ1-4, with no clear D. Germline CDR1 reads SNHLY; CDR2 reads FYNNEI. The V end lost 7 bases, the J end lost 0 bases, and 12 bases lay between the germline ends. CDR3 size: 15 residues. Full variable domain (rest looked up from reference TRBV2 and TRBJ1-4): EPEVTQTPSHQVTQMGQEVILRCVPISNHLYFYWYRQILGQKVEFLVSFYNNEISEKSEIFDDQFSVERPDGSNFTLKIRSTKLEDSAMYFCASNPRTATNEKLFFGSGTQLSVL.

This chain joins TRBV2 and TRBJ1-6; a weak D match, TRBD1 (5 bases). The germline CDR1 and CDR2 sequences are SNHLY and FYNNEI. CDR3 length: 15 residues. V lost 7 bases and J lost 7, with 17 bases in between. The CDR3 sequence is CASTRTGTGNSPLHF. The CDR3 bases are TGTGCCAGCACCAGGACCGGGACGGGGAATTCACCCCTCCACTTT.

As for this clonotype: This may arise from a read error, as a much more abundant clone is one base away. The V call is TRBV6-5, the J call TRBJ2-3, with D perhaps matching TRBD2 (6 bases). The V and J ends lost 4 bases and 9 bases respectively, with 14 bases between them. In germline, CDR1 is MNHEY, CDR2 SVGAGI. The CDR3 consists of 13 residues. The CDR3 nucleotides read TGTGCCAGCAGTTCCCAGCCGGGAGAGACGCAGTATTTT. This gives the protein CASSSQPGETQYF.